This T cell receptor (beta chain) was observed in a study of blood T cell repertoires in COVID-19. Study in general: Sites in the United States, Italy and Spain provided acute and convalescent COVID-19 samples. T cells, B-cell-depleted T cells, or PBMCs provided the cDNA or gDNA that served as material.

This clone was found once. The study counted Cohort 3 donors as recovered given two negative PCRs, clearance, or symptom resolution. The CDR3 has 15 residues. CDR1 and CDR2 (germline): LGHNA, YSLEER. Losses at the gene ends were 2 bases for V and 4 bases for J; bases not matched to a gene: 5. TCRdb's table, derived via immunoSEQ multiplex PCR, lists solely in-frame clones and lacks some. This table holds 350,000 to 450,000 clones, over 80% found once. Source material: PBMCs or T cells enriched from blood (not recorded which). The TCR was taken from a woman aged 45-65 years who had recovered from COVID-19. J is TRBJ2-7 and V is TRBV4-3; 10 bases align to TRBD2. Here the CDR3 reads CASSQFSGGPYEQYF. CDR3 nucleotides: TGCGCCAGCAGCCAATTTAGCGGGGGGCCTTACGAGCAGTACTTC.